The 4 T cell receptor beta chains below all came from one sample that was sequenced in a study of blood T cell repertoires in COVID-19. The method was immunoSEQ multiplex PCR; TCRdb's version includes in-frame clones alone and lacks a portion of them. The data hold about 230,000 clones, with around 92% observed a single time. Sequencing was carried out using PBMCs or T cells enriched from blood (not recorded which). The origin of the receptors is a woman aged 30 to 39 with acute COVID-19.

The genes are TRBV7-3 and TRBJ2-1; 9 bases map to TRBD2. Trimming removed 5 bases from V and 6 bases from J; junction bases left unmatched: 8. CDR3 length equals 15 residues. Germline values: CDR1 SGHTA, CDR2 FQGTGA. CDR3 residues: CASSPAGTSSNEQFF. DNA of the CDR3: TGTGCCAGCAGCCCGGCCGGGACTAGCAGCAATGAGCAGTTCTTC.

V usage is TRBV5-1 and J usage is TRBJ1-5; maybe TRBD1 (5 bases). The CDR3 has 13 residues. V was cut by 3 bases and J by 4 bases, with 8 bases left in between. Germline assignment: CDR1 SGHRS and CDR2 YFSETQ. This CDR3 reads CASSSGDNQPQHF. The CDR3 DNA is TGCGCCAGCAGCTCGGGGGATAATCAGCCCCAGCATTTT.

The chain carries TRBV9 and TRBJ2-1; 7 bases agree with TRBD2. V was pared by 4 bases and J by 4 bases, with 8 bases of the junction left unmatched. This CDR3 comprises 15 residues. The germline V gene has CDR1 SGDLS and CDR2 YYNGEE. The CDR3 sequence is CASSLARGWYNEQFF. DNA for the CDR3: TGTGCCAGCAGCTTAGCGCGGGGGTGGTACAATGAGCAGTTCTTC. Full variable domain (outside the CDR3, taken from reference TRBV9 and TRBJ2-1): DSGVTQTPKHLITATGQRVTLRCSPRSGDLSVYWYQQSLDQGLQFLIQYYNGEERAKGNILERFSAQQFPDLHSELNLSSLELGDSALYFCASSLARGWYNEQFFGPGTRLTVL.

The chain couples TRBV28 to TRBJ1-1; 8 bases map to TRBD1. The CDR3 is 14 residues long. Germline trimming cut 4 bases from V and 11 bases from J; bases unmatched to any gene: 12. The V gene's germline CDR1 is MDHEN and CDR2 SYDVKM. CDR3 protein: CASSSRDRNIWAFF. Here the CDR3 DNA reads TGTGCCAGCAGTTCTCGGGACAGGAATATTTGGGCTTTCTTT.